This T cell receptor beta chain was observed in a study of cytomegalovirus exposure and HLA in healthy donors. 13 Jbeta primers and 60 Vbeta primers were used for the PCR. The table came from immunoSEQ multiplex PCR; TCRdb's copy has only in-frame clones and leaves some out. The table shows some 130,000 clones, with 70% to 85% occurring only once. This receptor was taken from a man aged 40-49 years in good health and CMV-seropositive. Sequences were obtained from PBMCs.

The CDR3 is CASSGTSGSSYNEQFF. The CDR3 nucleotides read TGCGCCAGCAGTGGGACTAGCGGGAGCTCCTACAATGAGCAGTTCTTC. The chain employs TRBV10-1 and TRBJ2-1, with 13 positions matching TRBD2. The length of the CDR3 is 16 residues. J was trimmed by 0 bases and V by 4 bases; bases with no gene match: 0. From germline, CDR1 is WNHNN and CDR2 SYGVQD (reference sequence).